This passage covers 10 T cell receptor beta chains from one sample sequenced in a study of PD-1 blockade in mismatch repair-deficient tumors (dated by TCRdb to 2015 to 2018). Libraries were built with the immunoSEQ multiplex PCR assay. TCRdb limited this immuneACCESS table to in-frame rearrangements with V and J called. A share of clones is missing; checked studies link under half to unresolved V genes, and the rest is unexplained. A total of more than 90,000 clones appear in this sample, around 80% of them only once. The ten largest clones add up to 4.7% of the sample. The sequenced sample was peripheral blood, obtained 60 to 65 weeks after starting pembrolizumab. These receptors were collected from an adult with mismatch repair-deficient cancer.

This clone has a handful of counts. The CDR3 reads CASSSKVYGYTF. CDR3 sequence (DNA): TGTGCCAGCAGCTCTAAAGTCTATGGCTACACCTTC. The gene calls are TRBV7-3 and TRBJ1-2; D is unclear. Germline CDR1 and CDR2: SGHTA and FQGTGA. CDR3 length: 12 residues. V was cut by 4 bases and J by 4 bases, with 7 bases left in between.

This chain joins TRBV9 and TRBJ2-1; D ambiguous. The V gene's germline CDR1 is SGDLS and CDR2 YYNGEE. With 0 bases removed from V and 3 bases from J, the gap between germline ends came to 7 bases. The CDR3 is 14 amino acids. CDR3 nucleotides: TGTGCCAGCAGCGTAGCCTCGAACTACAATGAGCAGTTCTTC. It encodes CASSVASNYNEQFF.

This rearrangement joins TRBV5-4 to TRBJ1-4; D perhaps matches TRBD1 (6 bases). The CDR3 has 15 residues. V dropped 4 bases and J dropped 7 bases, with 17 bases sitting between them. Germline-derived CDR1 and CDR2 are SGHNT and YYREEE (reference sequence). The CDR3 DNA follows: TGTGCCAGCAGCGCCCGGACAGTGAGGGGTGAAAAACTGTTTTTT. Translated, it gives CASSARTVRGEKLFF.

The chain couples TRBV7-2 to TRBJ2-7, with 8 bases fitting TRBD2. The germline V gene encodes CDR1 SGHTA and CDR2 FQGNSA. The J segment lost 6 bases and the V segment lost 1 base, leaving 5 bases of the junction unmatched. This CDR3 region has 14 residues. The CDR3 spells CASSLEVLAGEQYF. The CDR3 coding sequence is TGTGCCAGCAGCTTAGAAGTGCTAGCGGGCGAGCAGTACTTC.

The V gene is TRBV11-2, the J gene TRBJ2-5; TRBD1 matches at 7 bases. V gave up 4 bases and J gave up 5 bases; unmatched junction bases: 13. Germline-derived CDR1 and CDR2 are SGHAT and FQNNGV. This CDR3 contains 16 residues. The CDR3 sequence: CASSSDPQGNLETQYF. CDR3 coding DNA: TGTGCCAGCAGCTCGGACCCACAGGGGAATTTGGAGACCCAGTACTTC.

The genes are TRBV6-5 and TRBJ1-1, with unresolved D. V lost 0 bases and J lost 2, with 7 bases in between. Germline values: CDR1 MNHEY, CDR2 SVGAGI. CDR3 length: 14 amino acids. This CDR3 reads CASSYSGINTEAFF. CDR3 nucleotide sequence: TGTGCCAGCAGTTACTCAGGGATAAACACTGAAGCTTTCTTT.

V and J are TRBV4-3 and TRBJ1-2; D remains unclear. The CDR3 consists of 13 residues. The V gene's germline CDR1 is LGHNA and CDR2 YSLEER. V was shortened by 3 bases and J by 4 bases, with 9 bases between the two germline ends. The CDR3 DNA follows: TGCGCCAGCAGCCATCCCGGAGTCTATGGCTACACCTTC. Residues: CASSHPGVYGYTF.

The chain has TRBV9 and TRBJ2-5; TRBD2 might be the D (5 bases). The CDR3 covers 14 residues. Germline assignment: CDR1 SGDLS and CDR2 YYNGEE. V lost 4 bases and J lost 4, with 14 bases in between. Here the CDR3 DNA reads TGTGCCAGCAGCCGGTCTAGCCTGATAGAGACCCAGTACTTC. It translates to CASSRSSLIETQYF.

This rearrangement joins TRBV4-3 to TRBJ1-5; no reliable D call. This CDR3 spans 15 amino acids. The germline V gene encodes CDR1 LGHNA and CDR2 YSLEER. Trimming left V 0 bases short and J 4 bases short, with 10 bases between. CDR3 amino acids: CASSQEWPENQPQHF. In DNA, the CDR3 is TGCGCCAGCAGCCAAGAGTGGCCAGAAAATCAGCCCCAGCATTTT.

The rearrangement links TRBV9 to TRBJ2-2, with D possibly being TRBD2 (6 bases). Germline lookup yields CDR1 SGDLS and CDR2 YYNGEE. V was shortened by 3 bases and J by 7 bases, with 16 bases between the two germline ends. The CDR3 is 15 residues long. CDR3 nucleotide sequence: TGTGCCAGCAGCGGGCAGACTAGGACGATCGGGGAGCTGTTTTTT. Protein: CASSGQTRTIGELFF.